This record covers a single TCR beta chain. Its antigen is unidentified. The data stem from a study of persistence of HIV-infected CD4 T cells. Overlapping HIV-1 Gag 15-mer peptides at about 1 ug per peptide per mL were used. Sorting selected CD4+ T cells upregulating both CD40 ligand and CD69. This was the immunoSEQ version 4 assay in survey mode. TCRdb keeps only in-frame clones here, not all; method: immunoSEQ multiplex PCR. The table lists about 20,000 clones, 50% to 70% of them singletons, with 1.5% to 2% in the top ten. Study results and limitations: CMV- and Gag-responding cells had lower TCRbeta richness than CD3/CD28-responding cells.

This sample comprised CD4+ T cells sorted from PBMCs after roughly 17-hour stimulation, obtained from a patient who received antiretroviral therapy. The receptor comes from an adult woman with HIV who was CMV-seropositive.

This CDR3 is CASSRLNTEAFF. Written as DNA, the CDR3 is TGTGCCAGTTCCAGGTTGAACACTGAAGCTTTCTTT. The genes are TRBV19 and TRBJ1-1; D is unresolved. Germline V gives CDR1 LNHDA, CDR2 SQIVND (reference sequence). V lost 8 bases and J lost 0, with 7 bases in between. This CDR3 comprises 12 residues.